These 22 T cell receptor beta chains were all obtained from the same sample, sequenced in a study of T cells in Graves' hyperthyroidism and ophthalmopathy. Researchers took RNA transcripts and amplified the TCR beta CDR3 regions from them. TCR CDR3 regions were first amplified by RT-PCR with HTBI primers. From the multiplex PCR reads, TCRdb called clonotypes with MiXCR, one entry per CDR3 protein. The table includes about 600,000 distinct CDR3 sequences, more than 15% detected once. Material: blood. The receptor set was obtained from a woman between 40 and 55 years old with Graves' ophthalmopathy.

At least ten counts were recorded for this clonotype. The chain combines TRBV28 with TRBJ2-7, with D perhaps matching TRBD1 (6 bases). From germline, CDR1 is MDHEN and CDR2 SYDVKM. The CDR3 spans 13 residues. Trimming pared 9 bases from V and 3 bases from J, leaving 15 bases between. CDR3 sequence reads: CASLRGGSYEQYF. The CDR3 DNA is TGTGCCAGTCTACGAGGGGGAAGCTACGAGCAGTACTTC.

The sample holds many counts of this clonotype. V gene TRBV30 combines with J gene TRBJ1-1; a possible D gene is TRBD1 (5 bases). Germline values: CDR1 GTSNPN, CDR2 SVGIG (reference sequence). Trimming removed 8 bases at V and 3 bases at J, with 13 bases between. This CDR3 spans 12 amino acids. CDR3 sequence reads: CAGDRRDTEAFF. The CDR3 coding sequence is TGTGCCGGGGACCGACGGGACACTGAAGCTTTCTTT.

This chain joins TRBV3-1 and TRBJ2-1; TRBD2 agrees at 14 bases. Germline-derived CDR1 and CDR2 are LGHDT and YNNKEL (reference sequence). The CDR3 consists of 18 residues. J was trimmed by 2 bases and V by 4 bases; bases with no gene match: 7. As DNA, the CDR3 is TGTGCCAGCAGCCGCGGGACTAGCGGGAGAGTCGCCTACAATGAGCAGTTCTTC. This encodes CASSRGTSGRVAYNEQFF.

This clonotype appeared many times. The chain has TRBV11-2 and TRBJ2-3; D ambiguous. V was clipped by 7 bases and J by 4 bases, with 15 bases between them. The CDR3 consists of 14 residues. Germline assignment: CDR1 SGHAT and CDR2 FQNNGV. The CDR3 here is CASTPGAPPDTQYF. CDR3 DNA: TGTGCCAGCACCCCCGGCGCACCGCCAGATACGCAGTATTTT.

This clonotype was picked up a small number of times. The V gene is TRBV18, the J gene TRBJ1-4; D ambiguous. The CDR3 is 14 residues long. Trimming removed 3 bases from V and 2 bases from J, with 7 bases in between. CDR1 and CDR2 (germline): KGHSH, LQKENI. The CDR3 DNA follows: TGTGCCAGCTCACCCAGCCGGACTAATGAAAAACTGTTTTTT. Its translation: CASSPSRTNEKLFF.

This clonotype was seen at least ten times. The chain combines TRBV5-1 with TRBJ2-1; the D gene could be TRBD1 or TRBD2 (5 bases each). Germline CDR1 and CDR2: SGHRS and YFSETQ. The CDR3 runs to 13 residues. V was cut by 4 bases and J by 4 bases, with 9 bases left in between. Written as DNA, the CDR3 is TGCGCCAGCAGCCGGGACGGGTACAATGAGCAGTTCTTC. Amino acids: CASSRDGYNEQFF.

This clonotype was counted many times. CDR3 region: CASSPQSGNQPQHF. In DNA form, the CDR3 reads TGTGCCAGCAGCCCGCAATCAGGGAATCAGCCCCAGCATTTT. The chain employs TRBV3-1 and TRBJ1-5, with D possibly being TRBD1 (5 bases). CDR3 length equals 14 residues. V lost 4 bases to trimming and J lost 4 bases, with 11 bases between them. Germline-derived CDR1 and CDR2 are LGHDT and YNNKEL (reference sequence). The whole variable domain, filled in from reference TRBV3-1 and TRBJ1-5, reads DTAVSQTPKYLVTQMGNDKSIKCEQNLGHDTMYWYKQDSKKFLKIMFSYNNKELIINETVPNRFSPKSPDKAHLNLHINSLELGDSAVYFCASSPQSGNQPQHFGDGTRLSIL.

This clonotype was observed many times. This chain uses TRBV30 with TRBJ2-1; no firm D call. Germline CDR1 reads GTSNPN; CDR2 reads SVGIG (reference sequence). The V end lost 2 bases, the J end lost 8 bases, and 4 bases lay between the germline ends. The CDR3 sequence is 10 residues long. The CDR3 spells CAWSRDEQFF. DNA of the CDR3: TGTGCCTGGAGTAGGGATGAGCAGTTCTTC.

Many counts were recorded for this clonotype. V is TRBV2 and J is TRBJ1-2, with 8 bases lining up with TRBD1. V lost 6 bases to trimming and J lost 7 bases; unmatched junction nucleotides: 13. The CDR3 runs to 15 residues. Germline V gene data show CDR1 as SNHLY and CDR2 as FYNNEI. CDR3 nucleotide sequence: TGTGCCAGCAGGATTACTTGGACAGGGAAAGGTGGCTACACCTTC. Protein product: CASRITWTGKGGYTF.

The V gene is TRBV4-1, the J gene TRBJ2-5; TRBD2 matches 7 bases. Germline V lookup: CDR1 MGHRA, CDR2 YSYEKL. J was trimmed by 5 bases and V by 3 bases; bases with no gene match: 3. The CDR3 spans 13 residues. The CDR3 loop reads CASSQSGMETQYF. Written as DNA, the CDR3 is TGCGCCAGCAGCCAGAGCGGGATGGAGACCCAGTACTTC.

This clonotype was counted at least ten times. CDR3 sequence (DNA): TGTGCCAGCAGCGGGAGGGCCGGAGGAACAGATACGCAGTATTTT. It codes for CASSGRAGGTDTQYF. J is TRBJ2-3 and V is TRBV2, with 8 bases lining up with TRBD2. The germline CDR1 and CDR2 sequences are SNHLY and FYNNEI. The CDR3 runs 15 residues. Trimming removed 6 bases from V and 3 bases from J; junction bases left unmatched: 8.

This clonotype occurred a few times. A read error may be the cause here, since a much bigger clone is one base away. This chain links TRBV12-3 or TRBV12-4 with TRBJ1-1; 7 nucleotides agree with TRBD1. The CDR3 is made up of 16 amino acids. The CDR3 sequence: CASRDKGASMNTGAFF. The CDR3 region has the DNA TGTGCCAGCAGAGACAAGGGGGCTAGCATGAACACTGGAGCTTTCTTT.

This clonotype was seen only a few times. The chain employs TRBV20-1 and TRBJ2-1; 14 nucleotides match TRBD2. Trimming cost V 5 bases and J 10 bases; bases outside gene matches: 7. The CDR3 runs to 14 residues. CDR1 is DFQATT and CDR2 is SNEGSKA in the germline V gene (reference sequence). CDR3 sequence (DNA): TGCAGTGCTGCCCCGGGACTAGCGGGAGAGGAGCAGTTCTTC. Its protein product is CSAAPGLAGEEQFF.

This sequence joins TRBV7-2 and TRBJ2-1; weak D call: TRBD2 (6 bases). CDR1 and CDR2 from the germline V gene are SGHTA and FQGNSA. Trimming pared 5 bases from V and 6 bases from J, leaving 20 bases between. The CDR3 runs 16 residues. The CDR3 sequence: CASSPALGRRFNEQFF. In nucleotides, the CDR3 is TGTGCCAGCAGCCCCGCGCTGGGGAGGCGCTTCAATGAGCAGTTCTTC.

The CDR3 sequence: CASSLAGLLSWAKNIQYF. Written as DNA, the CDR3 is TGCGCCAGCAGCTTGGCCGGACTGCTGTCGTGGGCCAAAAACATTCAGTACTTC. The chain joins TRBV5-1 to TRBJ2-4; the D gene is possibly TRBD2 (5 bases). Per germline, CDR1 SGHRS and CDR2 YFSETQ. The CDR3 is 18 residues long. The V end was cut by 0 bases, the J end by 1 base, with 17 bases between.

The chain recombines TRBV4-1 with TRBJ1-6; D gene ambiguous. Between the trimmed V and J ends, which lost 2 bases and 1 base, there was a span of 9 bases. The V gene's germline CDR1 is MGHRA and CDR2 YSYEKL. CDR3 length: 16 residues. CDR3 sequence: CASSQLAASYNSPLHF. The CDR3 DNA follows: TGCGCCAGCAGCCAACTGGCCGCGTCCTATAATTCACCCCTCCACTTT.

The table lists this clonotype with many counts. The V and J genes are TRBV2 and TRBJ2-7; D is ambiguous. CDR1 is SNHLY, CDR2 FYNNEI, per germline. The CDR3 length is 13 residues. The germline V and J ends were trimmed by 5 bases and 7 bases, with 15 bases remaining between them. CDR3 residues: CASSFDQDGEQYF. The CDR3 DNA follows: TGTGCCAGCAGTTTCGACCAGGACGGTGAGCAGTACTTC. Looking up the rest from reference TRBV2 and TRBJ2-7 gives the full variable domain: EPEVTQTPSHQVTQMGQEVILRCVPISNHLYFYWYRQILGQKVEFLVSFYNNEISEKSEIFDDQFSVERPDGSNFTLKIRSTKLEDSAMYFCASSFDQDGEQYFGPGTRLTVT.

Concerning this clonotype: The junction departs from the called germline gene at one end, perhaps through a read error. The chain recombines TRBV9 with TRBJ1-4, with 7 bases identical to TRBD1. CDR1 and CDR2 (germline): SGDLS, YYNGEE. CDR3 length: 15 amino acids. DNA of the CDR3: TGTGCCGGCAGCGCCCGGACAGGAACTAATGAAAAACTGTTTTTT. This gives the protein CAGSARTGTNEKLFF.

The chain couples TRBV5-1 to TRBJ1-1, with 9 positions matching TRBD1. V lost 4 bases and J lost 4; bases outside the gene matches: 5. This CDR3 is 14 amino acids long. Per germline, CDR1 SGHRS and CDR2 YFSETQ. The chain's CDR3 is CASSPPGQGTEAFF. The CDR3 nucleotides are TGCGCCAGCAGCCCTCCGGGACAGGGCACTGAAGCTTTCTTT.

This clonotype has a count of ten or more. The rearrangement joins TRBV20-1 to TRBJ2-7; D possibly corresponds to TRBD1 (5 bases). The CDR3 covers 17 residues. Germline V gene sequence: CDR1 DFQATT, CDR2 SNEGSKA (reference sequence). V shed 0 bases and J shed 5 bases, with 23 bases lying between them. The chain's CDR3 is CSARDRVRQSVIDEQYF. The CDR3 DNA reads as TGCAGTGCTAGAGATCGCGTACGACAGTCCGTGATTGACGAGCAGTACTTC.

About this clonotype: Its ends do not fully match the called genes, so a read error is possible. The chain joins TRBV6-1 to TRBJ1-3; unclear D gene. Germline V gene sequence: CDR1 MNHNS, CDR2 SASEGT. This CDR3 is built from 15 residues. The CDR3 here is CASSEASGTGNTIYF. The CDR3 DNA sequence: TGTGCCAGCAGCGAAGCATCCGGGACTGGAAACACCATATATTTT.

The CDR3: CSAREPTEAFF. CDR3 nucleotide sequence: TGCAGTGCGAGGGAACCCACTGAAGCTTTCTTT. The chain is built from TRBV20-1 and TRBJ1-1, with D hard to call. Germline loops: CDR1 DFQATT, CDR2 SNEGSKA (reference sequence). The CDR3 contains 11 residues. Trimming cost V 6 bases and J 4 bases, with 9 bases left between them.